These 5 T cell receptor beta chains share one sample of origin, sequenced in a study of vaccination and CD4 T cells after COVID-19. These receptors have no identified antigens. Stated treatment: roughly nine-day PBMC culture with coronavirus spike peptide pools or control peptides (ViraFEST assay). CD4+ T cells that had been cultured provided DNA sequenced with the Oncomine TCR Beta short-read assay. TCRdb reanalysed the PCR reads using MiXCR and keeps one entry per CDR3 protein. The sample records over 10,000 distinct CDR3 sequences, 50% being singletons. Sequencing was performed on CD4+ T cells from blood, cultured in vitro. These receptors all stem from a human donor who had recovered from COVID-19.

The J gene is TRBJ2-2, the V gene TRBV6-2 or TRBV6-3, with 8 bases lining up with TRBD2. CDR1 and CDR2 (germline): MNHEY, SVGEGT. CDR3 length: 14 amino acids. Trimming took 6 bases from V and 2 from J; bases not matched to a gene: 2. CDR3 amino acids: CASRLADNTGELFF. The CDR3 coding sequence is TGTGCCAGCAGACTAGCGGATAACACCGGGGAGCTGTTTTTT.

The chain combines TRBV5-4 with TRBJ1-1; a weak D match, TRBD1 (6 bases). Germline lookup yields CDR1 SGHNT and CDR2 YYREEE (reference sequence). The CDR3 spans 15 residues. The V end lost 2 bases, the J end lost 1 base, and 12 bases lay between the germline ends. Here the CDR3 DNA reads TGTGCCAGCAGCTTTCTTGACAGGTCGAACACTGAAGCTTTCTTT. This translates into CASSFLDRSNTEAFF. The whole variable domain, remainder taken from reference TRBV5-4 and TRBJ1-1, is ETGVTQSPTHLIKTRGQQVTLRCSSQSGHNTVSWYQQALGQGPQFIFQYYREEENGRGNFPPRFSGLQFPNYSSELNVNALELDDSALYLCASSFLDRSNTEAFFGQGTRLTVV.

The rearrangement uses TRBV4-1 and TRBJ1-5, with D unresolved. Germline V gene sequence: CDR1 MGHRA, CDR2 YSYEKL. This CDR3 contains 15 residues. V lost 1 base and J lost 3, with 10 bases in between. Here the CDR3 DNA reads TGCGCCAGCAGCCAAGTCGCGCCCGACAATCAGCCCCAGCATTTT. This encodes CASSQVAPDNQPQHF.

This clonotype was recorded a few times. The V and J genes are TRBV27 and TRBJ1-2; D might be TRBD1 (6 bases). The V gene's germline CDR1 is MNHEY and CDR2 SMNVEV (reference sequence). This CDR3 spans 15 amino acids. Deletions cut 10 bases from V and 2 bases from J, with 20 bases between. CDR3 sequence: CATTQLGAANYGYTF. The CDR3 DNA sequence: TGTGCCACCACGCAACTGGGGGCGGCGAACTATGGCTACACCTTC.

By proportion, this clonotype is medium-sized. The CDR3 sequence is CSARASEFRETQYF. CDR3 bases: TGCAGTGCTAGGGCTAGCGAGTTTCGAGAGACCCAGTACTTC. The V and J genes are TRBV20-1 and TRBJ2-5; perhaps TRBD2 as D (6 bases). V lost 3 bases and J lost 4, with 15 bases in between. CDR3 length: 14 amino acids. Germline CDR1 DFQATT, CDR2 SNEGSKA (reference sequence).